This T cell receptor beta chain was sequenced during a study of CD8+CD57+ T cells in acquired aplastic anemia. Study-level information: Healthy donor sequencing depth: 10 million to 10.8 million CD4+, approximately 12 million CD8+ reads.

Investigators profiled TCR beta VDJ and CDR3 from genomic DNA template. Via MiXCR, TCRdb re-called the reads, giving one row per CDR3 protein. The repertoire holds about 170,000 distinct CDR3 sequences, with approximately 40% as singletons. This clonotype was found many times. The TCR sequence derives from a human donor in good health. Sequencing used sorted CD4+, CD8+, or CD8+CD57+ T cells (not recorded which) from PBMCs.

The CDR3 nucleotides read TGCGCCAGCAGCCAAAGTCCCGATGCTAGCGGACAAGAGACCCAGTACTTC. It codes for CASSQSPDASGQETQYF. The chain carries TRBV4-1 and TRBJ2-5; 7 bases agree with TRBD2. V lost 2 bases and J lost 2; bases outside the gene matches: 11. The CDR3 spans 17 residues. Looked up from germline, CDR1 is MGHRA and CDR2 is YSYEKL.